The clone carrying this TCR beta chain was seen more than once but under ten times. Its antigen is not identified. The data originate from a study of shared clonotypes between healthy human individuals. Study background: Samples came from a couple of female and a few male donors aged 18 to 49.

Replicate PCRs were loaded with approximately 300 ng DNA from unsorted PBMC, about 30,000 T cell genomes. Sequencing used immunoSEQ multiplex PCR; TCRdb keeps in-frame clones, though not all of them. There are about 490,000 clones in the sample; about 80% occur only once, and approximately 12% lies in the top ten. Whole-study results and caveats: Exclusively blood specimens were collected; tissue repertoires likely differ. Clonotype sharing across donors was expected to vary with sequencing depth.

The origin of this receptor is a woman in her thirties or forties in good health. Some clones in this sample may be carry-over from other donors' samples. The sequencing input was PBMCs.

The CDR3: CASSGQNYGYTF. CDR3 sequence (DNA): TGTGCCAGCAGTGGACAGAACTATGGCTACACCTTC. The rearrangement joins TRBV5-6 to TRBJ1-2; TRBD1 is a possible D gene (6 bases). CDR3 length: 12 amino acids. The ends were cut back, 5 bases at V and 2 bases at J, with 7 bases in the middle. Germline V CDR1 and CDR2: SGHDT, YYEEEE. Supplemented by reference TRBV5-6 and TRBJ1-2, the full variable domain reads DAGVTQSPTHLIKTRGQQVTLRCSPKSGHDTVSWYQQALGQGPQFIFQYYEEEERQRGNFPDRFSGHQFPNYSSELNVNALLLGDSALYLCASSGQNYGYTFGSGTRLTVV.